This T cell receptor beta chain came from a study of T cell responses to AZD1222 COVID-19 vaccine. Findings and caveats of the study: Sampled repertoires all dated from after the peak T cell response.

Germline V gene lookup returns CDR1 KGHSH and CDR2 LQKENI. The CDR3 spans 17 residues. Between the trimmed V and J ends, which lost 0 bases and 4 bases, there was a span of 19 bases. Comments on this clone: Its antigen is unidentified.

Libraries were prepared by immunoSEQ multiplex PCR; TCRdb keeps only in-frame clonotypes and omits some of them. Of 100,000 to 150,000 clones listed, approximately 89% were seen once; the top ten hold 4.5% to 6%. The sequence was obtained from an adult in good health. J is TRBJ2-7 and V is TRBV18; perhaps TRBD2 as D (6 bases). The sample consisted of peripheral blood, taken on day 0 of AZD1222 vaccination. This CDR3 is CASSPPSIPGGMYEQYF. The CDR3 DNA sequence: TGTGCCAGCTCACCACCCTCGATCCCCGGGGGTATGTACGAGCAGTACTTC. Complete variable domain (other parts from reference TRBV18 and TRBJ2-7): NAGVMQNPRHLVRRRGQEARLRCSPMKGHSHVYWYRQLPEEGLKFMVYLQKENIIDESGMPKERFSAEFPKEGPSILRIQQVVRGDSAAYFCASSPPSIPGGMYEQYFGPGTRLTVT.